These 14 T cell receptor beta chains originate from one sample sequenced in a study of T-cell reconstitution after alpha-beta-depleted transplantation in children. For TCRbeta, the library was prepared with unique molecular identifiers. TCRdb passed the PCR reads through MiXCR, listing each CDR3 protein once. Among 550,000 to 600,000 distinct CDR3 sequences listed, more than 20% were seen once. The input for sequencing was PBMCs, mostly from graft donor cells, taken 360 days after TCRalphabeta/CD19-depleted stem cell transplant. These receptors came from a boy in the first two years of life who had a stem cell transplant for acute myeloid leukemia, so the T cells may come from the graft donor.

The chain couples TRBV7-3 to TRBJ2-7; TRBD1 is a possible D gene (6 bases). Trimming took off 11 bases at V and 1 base at J, with 30 bases between the two ends. This CDR3 has 18 amino acids. Germline CDR1 SGHTA, CDR2 FQGTGA. This chain's CDR3 is CALSLRGPPGHASYEQYV. DNA for the CDR3: TGTGCCCTCAGTTTAAGGGGTCCCCCGGGACACGCATCCTACGAGCAGTACGTC.

This clonotype came up a few times. The chain combines TRBV20-1 with TRBJ1-5, with 9 nucleotides matching TRBD1. CDR1 is DFQATT, CDR2 SNEGSKA, per germline (reference sequence). The CDR3 consists of 14 residues. The junction had 3 bases not matched to a gene; V was cut back by 4 bases and J by 2 bases. The CDR3: CSATRTGGNQPQHF. The DNA of the CDR3 is TGCAGTGCTACTCGGACAGGGGGCAATCAGCCCCAGCATTTT.

This clonotype has at least ten counts. This sequence joins TRBV6-4 and TRBJ2-1; D not certain. Trimming removed 3 bases at V and 6 bases at J, with 3 bases between. The CDR3 sequence is 11 residues long. CDR1 MRHNA and CDR2 SNTAGT come from the germline V gene. The chain's CDR3 is CASSEPNEQFF. The CDR3 nucleotides read TGTGCCAGCAGTGAGCCCAATGAGCAGTTCTTC.

This clonotype occurred many times. The V gene is TRBV11-2, the J gene TRBJ2-7; D might be TRBD1 or TRBD2, each matching 6 bases. The CDR3 runs to 18 residues. V lost 3 bases, J lost 2 bases, and 23 bases lay in between. CDR1 and CDR2 from the germline V gene are SGHAT and FQNNGV. The CDR3 is CASSFWWGASTIPYEQYF. The CDR3 region has the DNA TGTGCCAGCAGCTTTTGGTGGGGGGCGTCTACCATTCCCTACGAGCAGTACTTC. The full variable domain, rest sourced from reference TRBV11-2 and TRBJ2-7, is EAGVAQSPRYKIIEKRQSVAFWCNPISGHATLYWYQQILGQGPKLLIQFQNNGVVDDSQLPKDRFSAERLKGVDSTLKIQPAKLEDSAVYLCASSFWWGASTIPYEQYFGPGTRLTVT.

This chain uses TRBV20-1 with TRBJ1-4; D might be TRBD1 (5 bases). V dropped 0 bases and J dropped 5 bases, with 13 bases sitting between them. From germline, CDR1 is DFQATT and CDR2 SNEGSKA (reference sequence). The CDR3 length is 15 residues. The CDR3 nucleotides are TGCAGTGCTAGAGAGAGGGCAGGGAGGAATGAAAAACTGTTTTTT. Translating it yields CSARERAGRNEKLFF.

This clonotype appeared a few times. In DNA form, the CDR3 reads TGCAGTGGAATTAGCGGGGGTTCCTACAATGAGCAGTTCTTC. Translating gives CSGISGGSYNEQFF. The rearrangement joins TRBV20-1 to TRBJ2-1, with 9 bases lining up with TRBD2. Germline CDR1 is DFQATT and CDR2 is SNEGSKA (reference sequence). The CDR3 runs to 14 residues. J lost 1 base, V lost 7 bases, and 5 bases had no gene match.

This clonotype was observed at least ten times. V gene TRBV4-1 combines with J gene TRBJ1-4, with TRBD1 identical over 8 bases. CDR3 length: 16 amino acids. Germline CDR1 reads MGHRA; CDR2 reads YSYEKL. V shed 3 bases, J shed 7 bases, and the junction held 10 bases outside the gene matches. For the CDR3, the DNA is TGCGCCAGCAGCCAGGATCTACAGGGGGTCGGTGAAAAACTGTTTTTT. It translates to CASSQDLQGVGEKLFF.

The chain joins TRBV20-1 to TRBJ1-5; D ambiguous. Trimming stripped 5 bases from V and 0 bases from J, with 11 bases between. Germline assignment: CDR1 DFQATT and CDR2 SNEGSKA (reference sequence). There are 14 residues in the CDR3. The CDR3 DNA is TGCAGTGCTTCAGACTTGGGTAGCAATCAGCCCCAGCATTTT. Its translation: CSASDLGSNQPQHF.

The CDR3 protein is CASSLYRTGEQFF. DNA for the CDR3: TGTGCCAGCAGTTTGTACCGGACCGGTGAGCAGTTCTTC. The V gene is TRBV12-3 or TRBV12-4, the J gene TRBJ2-1, with no clear D. CDR3 size: 13 residues. Trimming took 3 bases from V and 9 from J, leaving 12 bases between them.

This clonotype was recorded at least ten times. The V and J genes are TRBV12-3 or TRBV12-4 and TRBJ2-7; the D gene is possibly TRBD1 (5 bases). This CDR3 is built from 11 residues. V was pared by 4 bases and J by 4 bases, with 5 bases between. The CDR3 coding sequence is TGTGCCAGCAGTTCAGGGTACGAGCAGTACGTC. Translation gives CASSSGYEQYV.

In its sample, this clonotype was seen once. This sequence joins TRBV28 and TRBJ2-5; D uncertain. Trimming removed 2 bases at V and 1 base at J, with 5 bases between. CDR1 and CDR2 (germline): MDHEN, SYDVKM. This CDR3 region has 13 residues. The chain's CDR3 is CASSLNPQETQYF. The DNA for the CDR3 is TGTGCCAGCAGTTTAAACCCCCAAGAGACCCAGTACTTC. Complete variable domain (other parts from reference TRBV28 and TRBJ2-5): DVKVTQSSRYLVKRTGEKVFLECVQDMDHENMFWYRQDPGLGLRLIYFSYDVKMKEKGDIPEGYSVSREKKERFSLILESASTNQTSMYLCASSLNPQETQYFGPGTRLLVL.

The chain combines TRBV12-3 or TRBV12-4 with TRBJ1-2; D uncertain. The CDR3 runs 12 residues. The V and J ends lost 5 bases and 8 bases respectively, with 12 bases between them. The CDR3 DNA reads as TGTGCCAGCAGTCCAGAGCTGAGGGGCTACACCTTC. Translating gives CASSPELRGYTF.

V gene TRBV12-3 or TRBV12-4 combines with J gene TRBJ1-6; TRBD1 aligns across 7 bases. The junction had 10 bases not matched to a gene; V was cut back by 5 bases and J by 0 bases. CDR3 length: 18 residues. CDR3 sequence (DNA): TGTGCCAGCAGTCTCCGGGACAGCTATAGCTCCTATAATTCACCCCTCCACTTT. It translates to CASSLRDSYSSYNSPLHF.

This clonotype was found many times. The J gene is TRBJ1-1, the V gene TRBV7-9; no firm D call. This CDR3 region has 12 residues. Germline V gene lookup returns CDR1 SEHNR and CDR2 FQNEAQ (reference sequence). The V gene lost 5 bases and the J gene lost 8 bases, with 12 bases spanning the gap. This CDR3 is CASSGRREEAFF. CDR3 nucleotide sequence: TGTGCCAGCAGCGGGAGACGGGAAGAAGCTTTCTTT.